This T cell receptor (beta chain) derives from a study of cytomegalovirus exposure and HLA in healthy donors. With 60 Vbeta and 13 Jbeta primers, the PCR was carried out. Study processing details: In a later analysis, some 80 million unique TCR beta chains included roughly 11 million shared by two or more donors. Assay used: immunoSEQ multiplex PCR; TCRdb lists only in-frame clones, some missing. V and J calls and clone size are those listed in that table; D and trimming were worked out from the DNA. The data show approximately 160,000 clones, about 80% seen once. With 4 bases clipped from V and 0 bases from J, the junction kept 12 bases outside the gene matches. In germline, CDR1 is SEHNR, CDR2 FQNEAQ (reference sequence). This CDR3 has 19 residues.

The chain links TRBV7-9 to TRBJ1-3; 10 bases align to TRBD1. The TCR comes from a male donor in good health and CMV-seronegative. Sequenced input: PBMCs. The CDR3: CASSSKKRQGALSGNTIYF. DNA of the CDR3: TGTGCCAGCAGCTCCAAAAAACGACAGGGGGCACTCTCTGGAAACACCATATATTTT.